The present T cell receptor (beta chain) was sequenced within a study of radiotherapy plus CTLA-4 blockade in lung cancer. Looking at the study overall: The study recorded objective responses in approximately 19% of patients and disease control in under 35%.

The sample holds one count of this clone. Antigen unknown. Overall study findings and caveats: Together with interferon-beta, which increased in serum after radiation, early dynamic changes in blood T cell clones were reportedly the best predictors of response. Blood saw expansion of tumor-derived TCR clones after radiotherapy plus ipilimumab.

TCRdb's table, derived via immunoSEQ multiplex PCR, lists solely in-frame clones and lacks some. The sample has 25,000 to 40,000 clones, approximately 70% seen once. The CDR3 extends over 15 amino acids. Germline V gene sequence: CDR1 LNHDA, CDR2 SQIVND (reference sequence). The V gene lost 2 bases and the J gene lost 5 bases, with 15 bases spanning the gap. CTLA-4 blockade with ipilimumab, together with focal radiation, was given to patients with chemo-refractory metastatic non-small-cell lung cancer. The sequence derives from a human donor with non-small cell lung cancer who had stable disease on radiotherapy plus ipilimumab. Sequencing was performed on peripheral blood, taken from a patient treated with radiotherapy plus ipilimumab. The chain joins TRBV19 to TRBJ1-1, with D perhaps matching TRBD1 (6 bases). The CDR3 sequence: CASSITQGPRTEAFF. CDR3 nucleotide sequence: TGTGCCAGTAGTATAACCCAGGGGCCGCGAACTGAAGCTTTCTTT.